This TCR beta chain was sequenced during a study of blood T cells in healthy people across ages. The germline V gene encodes CDR1 DFQATT and CDR2 SNEGSKA (reference sequence). This CDR3 has 13 residues. Study-wide results and limits: Greater diversity and more naive CD4+ cells were seen in long-lived donors than in aged donors. Diversity of TCR beta per million T cells declined in a roughly linear way with age. A strong correlation was found between TCR beta diversity and the percentage of naive T cells.

In the case of this clonotype: The antigen remains undetermined.

The use of a sample-barcoded 5' primer and a J-beta primer mix characterized a second PCR of about 7 to 12 cycles. From each sample, at least 2.5 million paired-end reads containing CDR3 were obtained. MiXCR was run by TCRdb on the 5' RACE reads, yielding one entry per CDR3 protein. The sample records hundreds of thousands of distinct CDR3 sequences, roughly 60% being singletons. The chain recombines TRBV20-1 with TRBJ2-5; D is ambiguous. With the DNA end fitting TRBJ2-4 better, the J assignment may be wrong. Sequenced material: blood. The TCR originated in a man younger than 40 in good health. The CDR3: CSARVLAQNIQYF. The CDR3 region has the DNA TGCAGTGCTAGAGTGCTGGCACAAAACATTCAGTACTTC.